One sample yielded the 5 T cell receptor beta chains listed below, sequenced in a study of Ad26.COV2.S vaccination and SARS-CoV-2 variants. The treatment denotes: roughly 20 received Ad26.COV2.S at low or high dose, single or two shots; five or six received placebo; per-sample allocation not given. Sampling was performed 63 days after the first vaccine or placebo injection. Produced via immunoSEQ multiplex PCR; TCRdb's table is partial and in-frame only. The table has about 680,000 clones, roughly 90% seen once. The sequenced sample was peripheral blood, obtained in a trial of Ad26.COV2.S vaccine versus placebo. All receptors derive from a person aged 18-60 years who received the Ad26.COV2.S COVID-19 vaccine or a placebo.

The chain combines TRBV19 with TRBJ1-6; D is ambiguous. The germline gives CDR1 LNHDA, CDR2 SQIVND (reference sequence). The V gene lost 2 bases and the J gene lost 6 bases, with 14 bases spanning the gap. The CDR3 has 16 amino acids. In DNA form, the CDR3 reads TGTGCCAGTAGTATAATGGGCGCCTACGGTAATTCACCCCTCCACTTT. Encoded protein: CASSIMGAYGNSPLHF.

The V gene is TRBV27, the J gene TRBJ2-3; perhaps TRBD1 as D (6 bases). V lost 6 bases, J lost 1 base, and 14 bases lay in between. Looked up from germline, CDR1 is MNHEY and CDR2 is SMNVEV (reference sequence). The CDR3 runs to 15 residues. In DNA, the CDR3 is TGTGCCAGCAGACCCGGGACAATGGGCACAGATACGCAGTATTTT. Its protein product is CASRPGTMGTDTQYF.

The DNA for the CDR3 is TGTGCCACCAGCCCTGCCCATAGCAATCAGCCCCAGCATTTT. Translated, it gives CATSPAHSNQPQHF. The gene calls are TRBV15 and TRBJ1-5; D is unresolved. The CDR3 covers 14 residues. V shed 5 bases and J shed 0 bases, with 8 bases lying between them. CDR1 is LNHNV and CDR2 is YYDKDF in the germline V gene (reference sequence).

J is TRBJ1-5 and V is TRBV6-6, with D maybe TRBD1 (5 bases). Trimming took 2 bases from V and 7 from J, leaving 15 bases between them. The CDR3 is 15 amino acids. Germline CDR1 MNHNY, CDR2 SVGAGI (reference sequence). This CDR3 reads CASSYDGAGGQPQHF. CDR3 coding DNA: TGTGCCAGCAGTTACGACGGGGCAGGAGGCCAGCCCCAGCATTTT.

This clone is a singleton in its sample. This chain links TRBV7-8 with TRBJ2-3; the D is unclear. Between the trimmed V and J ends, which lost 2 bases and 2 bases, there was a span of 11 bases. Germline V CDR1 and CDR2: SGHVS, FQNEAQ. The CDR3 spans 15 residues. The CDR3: CASSLSPVATDTQYF. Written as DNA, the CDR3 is TGTGCCAGCAGCTTAAGTCCGGTTGCCACAGATACGCAGTATTTT.